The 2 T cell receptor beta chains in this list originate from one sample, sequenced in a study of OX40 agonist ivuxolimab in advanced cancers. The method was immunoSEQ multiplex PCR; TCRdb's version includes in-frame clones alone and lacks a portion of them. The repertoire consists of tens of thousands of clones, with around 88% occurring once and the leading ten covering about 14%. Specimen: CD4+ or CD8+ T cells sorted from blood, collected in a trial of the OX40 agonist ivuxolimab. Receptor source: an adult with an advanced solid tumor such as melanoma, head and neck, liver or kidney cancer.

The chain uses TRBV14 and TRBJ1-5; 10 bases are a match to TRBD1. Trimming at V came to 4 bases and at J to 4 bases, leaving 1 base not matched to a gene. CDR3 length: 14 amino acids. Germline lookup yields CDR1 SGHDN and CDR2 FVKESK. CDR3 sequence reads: CASSPGQGNQPQHF. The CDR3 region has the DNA TGTGCCAGCAGCCCGGGACAGGGGAATCAGCCCCAGCATTTT.

The CDR3 region has the DNA TGTGCCAGCAGTTTATATTCTGGGCGGAGGGGGTCACCCCTCCACTTT. Protein sequence: CASSLYSGRRGSPLHF. The chain has TRBV27 and TRBJ1-6, with TRBD1 as a possible D gene (6 bases). This CDR3 contains 16 residues. V was shortened by 1 base and J by 10 bases, with 17 bases between the two germline ends. Germline CDR1 MNHEY, CDR2 SMNVEV (reference sequence).